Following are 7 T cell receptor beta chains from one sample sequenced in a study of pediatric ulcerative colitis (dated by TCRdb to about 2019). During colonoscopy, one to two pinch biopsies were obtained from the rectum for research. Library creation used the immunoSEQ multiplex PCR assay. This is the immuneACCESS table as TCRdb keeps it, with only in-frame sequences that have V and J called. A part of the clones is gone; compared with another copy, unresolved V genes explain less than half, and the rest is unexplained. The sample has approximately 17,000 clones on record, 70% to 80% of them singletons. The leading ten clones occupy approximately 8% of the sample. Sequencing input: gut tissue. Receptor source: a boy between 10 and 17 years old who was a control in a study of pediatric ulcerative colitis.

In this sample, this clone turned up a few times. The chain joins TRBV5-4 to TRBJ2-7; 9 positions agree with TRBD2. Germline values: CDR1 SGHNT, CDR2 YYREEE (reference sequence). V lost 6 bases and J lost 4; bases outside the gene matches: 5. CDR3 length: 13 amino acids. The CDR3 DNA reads TGTGCCAGCAAGGCGGGAGGGGGATACGAGCAGTACTTC. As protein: CASKAGGGYEQYF.

CDR3 loop: CASSHLAVPGELFF. CDR3 nucleotide sequence: TGTGCCAGCAGTCACCTTGCGGTCCCTGGGGAGCTGTTTTTT. V gene TRBV27 combines with J gene TRBJ2-2, with no clear D. Trimming took off 5 bases at V and 8 bases at J, with 15 bases between the two ends. Germline assignment: CDR1 MNHEY and CDR2 SMNVEV (reference sequence). The length of the CDR3 is 14 residues.

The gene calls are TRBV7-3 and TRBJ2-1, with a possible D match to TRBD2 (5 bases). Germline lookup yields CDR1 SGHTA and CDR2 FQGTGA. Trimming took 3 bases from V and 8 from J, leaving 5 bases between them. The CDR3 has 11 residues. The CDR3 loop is CASSLGDEQFF. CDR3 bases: TGTGCCAGCAGCTTGGGAGATGAGCAGTTCTTC.

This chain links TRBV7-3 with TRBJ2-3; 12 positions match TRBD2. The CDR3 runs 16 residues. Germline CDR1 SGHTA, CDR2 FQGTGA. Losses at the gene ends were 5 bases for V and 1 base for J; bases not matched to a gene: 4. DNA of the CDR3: TGTGCCAGCAGCCCAAGACTAGCGGGAGGCACAGATACGCAGTATTTT. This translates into CASSPRLAGGTDTQYF.

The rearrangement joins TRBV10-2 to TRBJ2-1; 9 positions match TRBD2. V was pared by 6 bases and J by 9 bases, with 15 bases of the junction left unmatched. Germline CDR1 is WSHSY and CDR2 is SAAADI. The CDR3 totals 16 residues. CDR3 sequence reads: CASSRPRAGGLGEQFF. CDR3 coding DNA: TGCGCCAGCAGCCGTCCTAGAGCGGGGGGTCTGGGTGAGCAGTTCTTC.

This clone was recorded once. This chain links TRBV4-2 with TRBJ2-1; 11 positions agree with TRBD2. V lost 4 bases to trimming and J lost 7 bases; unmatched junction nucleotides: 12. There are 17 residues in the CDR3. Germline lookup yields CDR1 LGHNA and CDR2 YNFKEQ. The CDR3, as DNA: TGTGCCAGCAGCCGCCCTGACGGACTAGCGGGTTCGAATGAGCAGTTCTTC. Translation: CASSRPDGLAGSNEQFF.

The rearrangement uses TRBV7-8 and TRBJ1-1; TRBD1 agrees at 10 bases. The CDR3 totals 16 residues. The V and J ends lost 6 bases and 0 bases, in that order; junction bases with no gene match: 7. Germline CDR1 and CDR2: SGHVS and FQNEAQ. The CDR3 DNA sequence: TGTGCCAGCAGTTGGACAGGGGGGTTGTTGAACACTGAAGCTTTCTTT. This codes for CASSWTGGLLNTEAFF.